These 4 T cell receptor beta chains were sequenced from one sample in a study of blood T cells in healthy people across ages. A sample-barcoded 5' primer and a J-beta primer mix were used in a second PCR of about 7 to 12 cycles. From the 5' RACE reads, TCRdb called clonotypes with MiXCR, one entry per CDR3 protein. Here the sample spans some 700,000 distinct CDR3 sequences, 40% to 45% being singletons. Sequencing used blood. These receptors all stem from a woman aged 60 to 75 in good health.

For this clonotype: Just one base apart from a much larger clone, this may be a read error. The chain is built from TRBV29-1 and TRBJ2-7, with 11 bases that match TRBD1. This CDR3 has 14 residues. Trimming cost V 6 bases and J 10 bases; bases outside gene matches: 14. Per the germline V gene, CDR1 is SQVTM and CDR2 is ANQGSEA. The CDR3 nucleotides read TGCAGCGTAACCGCCGGGACAGGGGGTGGCGATCAGTACTTC. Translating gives CSVTAGTGGGDQYF.

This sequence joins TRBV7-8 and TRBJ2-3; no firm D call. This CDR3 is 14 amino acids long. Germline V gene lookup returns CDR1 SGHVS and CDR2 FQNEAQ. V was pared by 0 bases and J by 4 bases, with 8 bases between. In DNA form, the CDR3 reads TGTGCCAGCAGCTTAGCGGTTCCTGCAGATACGCAGTATTTT. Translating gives CASSLAVPADTQYF.

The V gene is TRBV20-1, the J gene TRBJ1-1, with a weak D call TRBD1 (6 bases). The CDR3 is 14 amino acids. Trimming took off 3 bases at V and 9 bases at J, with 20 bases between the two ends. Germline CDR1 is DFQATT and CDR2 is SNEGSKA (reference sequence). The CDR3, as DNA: TGCAGTGCTAGTGGTGGGACAAGACAGACCAAAGCTTTCTTT. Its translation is CSASGGTRQTKAFF.

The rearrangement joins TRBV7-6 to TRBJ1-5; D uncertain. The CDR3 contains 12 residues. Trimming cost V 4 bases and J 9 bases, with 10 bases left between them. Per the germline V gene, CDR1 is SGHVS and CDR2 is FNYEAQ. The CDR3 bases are TGTGCCAGCAGCTACACCATGGGGCCCCAGCATTTT. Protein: CASSYTMGPQHF. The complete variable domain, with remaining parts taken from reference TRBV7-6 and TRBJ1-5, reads GAGVSQSPRYKVTKRGQDVALRCDPISGHVSLYWYRQALGQGPEFLTYFNYEAQQDKSGLPNDRFSAERPEGSISTLTIQRTEQRDSAMYRCASSYTMGPQHFGDGTRLSIL.